These T cell receptor beta chains were read from a single sample in a study of cytotoxic CD8 clonotypes in ibrutinib-treated CLL. Method: immunoSEQ multiplex PCR; TCRdb's copy keeps in-frame clones and lacks some. The sample yields approximately 320,000 clones, about 61% seen once. The sample in question was PBMCs, obtained after 36 months of ibrutinib treatment. The source of these receptors is a human donor with chronic lymphocytic leukemia. Each CDR3 is given without its conserved first and last residue. Each record gives: V gene, CDR3 protein.

>TRBV11-2
ASSLRFPGTQY
>TRBV14
ASSQADSLYGYT
>TRBV27
ASRQGVTDTQY
>TRBV4-3
ASSLGQGAFTDTQY
>TRBV4-1
ASSPGPFGNIQY
>TRBV7-3
ASSLVEGTEAF
>TRBV27
ASSFASGRSYEQY
>TRBV9
ASSLGTGELF
>TRBV7-3
ASSTNSPGLAGTSSYNEQF
>TRBV13
ASSLDWDTGELF
>TRBV19
ASAGTGSANYGYT
>TRBV4-1
ASSLDRSSYNEQF
>TRBV10-2
ASSVSYEQY
>TRBV18
ASSPGHPGTQETQY
>TRBV30
AWRQGGCYT
>TRBV9
ASSPEGKNTEAF
>TRBV5-4
ASRMNTEAF
>TRBV2
ASIADRVGTEAF
>TRBV7-9
ASSLLGRGHNEQF
>TRBV2
ASSRTSASYEQY
>TRBV6-6
ASSSLKNEKLF
>TRBV5-4
ASSSGRGRDTQY
>TRBV7-2
ASSLVRGHPDSPLH
>TRBV19
ASSPLGGSGYEQY
>TRBV7-3
ASSLGHRLFDEQF
>TRBV4-3
ASSQDLGLVFNEQF
>TRBV29-1
SVEWQGADTQY
>TRBV28
ASSTSPYNEQF
>TRBV18
ASSQGGYRYEQY
>TRBV5-1
ASSFGTAGANVLT
>TRBV7-3
ASSLRVGTGSNTEAF
>TRBV7-6
ASSLNPGLAGDTQY
>TRBV7-7
ASSHRPGGEQY
>TRBV6-5
ASSYSGVGEKLF
>TRBV7-6
ASSSAGISPDTQY
>TRBV4-1
ASSQAGGPGRNTIY
>TRBV7-9
ASSLSQAGTQLF
>TRBV4-1
ASSQRTSGRWGEQF
>TRBV2
ASYRGTEAF
>TRBV4-1
ASSQVFGRDTEAF
>TRBV18
ASSPLAGTSYEQY
>TRBV5-4
ASSPEAGDLRGNTIY
>TRBV25-1
ASSEFYRRTGVYEQY
>TRBV15
ATSRGQGSYEQY
>TRBV29-1
SVDSGIYGYT
>TRBV10-2
ASSDSASYFLMNTEAF
>TRBV15
ATSGRKDQNNYGYT
>TRBV5-1
ASSLGQDVYEQY
>TRBV9
ASSVDTATNEKLF
>TRBV11-2
ASSLAPWQGGMSDTQY
>TRBV15
ATSSDRAISPLH
>TRBV6-6
ASSYSGHNEKLF
>TRBV11-3
ASSLGSLMGEQF
>TRBV2
ASSSLMGLGKNIQY